This paragraph reports one T cell receptor (beta chain). Its antigen remains unknown. It may be a read error: a sequence one base away is much more abundant. V lost 4 bases, J lost 4 bases, and 13 bases lay in between. This CDR3 is 14 amino acids long. The germline CDR1 and CDR2 sequences are LGHDT and YNNKEL (reference sequence). This entry belongs to a study of glioma-infiltrating T cells. Overall study findings and caveats: Tissue and blood shared very few CDR3 sequences. Above-expected tissue-blood divergence occurred in all gliomas, most in low-grade ones.

Using RNA template, CDR3s of TCR alpha and beta were amplified with iRepertoire arm-PCR. Tissue mRNA or PBMC total RNA, about 90-400 ng, went into one-step reverse transcription and amplification. Each CDR3 protein gets one entry after TCRdb re-called the multiplex PCR reads with MiXCR. The data hold under 200,000 distinct CDR3 sequences, with around 32% observed a single time. This chain joins TRBV3-1 and TRBJ1-2; D gene uncertain. Material: glioma tissue, nonneoplastic brain tissue, or PBMCs (not recorded which). The TCR comes from a human donor with low-grade glioma or glioblastoma, undergoing nonglioma brain surgery, or in good health (not recorded which). The CDR3 DNA reads as TGTGCCAGCAGCCGAGATCTGGAGGTCTATGGCTACACCTTC. Residues: CASSRDLEVYGYTF.